This T cell receptor beta chain was obtained from a study of T cells in Graves' hyperthyroidism and ophthalmopathy. Study findings and constraints: Most thyroid-expanded clonotypes above 0.001 were also found in blood.

V was cut by 6 bases and J by 3 bases, with 21 bases left in between. This CDR3 is built from 16 residues. Ophthalmopathy patients all had a Clinical Activity Score of at least 3, a NOSPECS grade of at least 4 and disease under 3 months old. Amplification of TCR beta CDR3 regions was performed using RNA transcripts as template. The HTBI primer set served for first-round RT-PCR of the TCR CDR3. TCRdb reprocessed the multiplex PCR reads via MiXCR and lists one record per CDR3 protein. The sample includes fewer than 650,000 distinct CDR3 sequences, approximately 14% of them seen just once. Ten or more counts support this clonotype. Its antigen is not known.

Material: blood. V usage is TRBV12-3 or TRBV12-4 and J usage is TRBJ2-7, with a tentative D call TRBD1 (6 bases). The clonotype comes from a woman aged 40 to 50 with Graves' ophthalmopathy. The CDR3 DNA follows: TGTGCCAGCAGCCAAACAGGGTTGGGTTCACTCTACGAGCAGTACTTC. Protein sequence: CASSQTGLGSLYEQYF.